This T cell receptor beta chain is from a study of beta chain features in type 1 diabetes. This clone has ten or more counts. The entirety of the isolated RNA underwent reverse transcription, so expressed TCRB transcripts were sequenced. Profiled with immunoSEQ multiplex PCR; TCRdb holds only in-frame clones, not every one. The sample carries about 150,000 clones, 8.5% to 14% recorded once. CDR3 length: 15 amino acids. Germline CDR1 is LNHNV and CDR2 is YYDKDF (reference sequence). V shed 1 base and J shed 2 bases, with 9 bases lying between them. This chain uses TRBV15 with TRBJ2-1, with D possibly TRBD2 on 5 matching bases. Input material: central memory CD4+ T cells from blood. The receptor was derived from a man aged 18 to 30 in good health. The CDR3 loop is CATSRAEGAYNEQFF. Here the CDR3 DNA reads TGTGCCACCAGCAGAGCAGAGGGTGCCTACAATGAGCAGTTCTTC.